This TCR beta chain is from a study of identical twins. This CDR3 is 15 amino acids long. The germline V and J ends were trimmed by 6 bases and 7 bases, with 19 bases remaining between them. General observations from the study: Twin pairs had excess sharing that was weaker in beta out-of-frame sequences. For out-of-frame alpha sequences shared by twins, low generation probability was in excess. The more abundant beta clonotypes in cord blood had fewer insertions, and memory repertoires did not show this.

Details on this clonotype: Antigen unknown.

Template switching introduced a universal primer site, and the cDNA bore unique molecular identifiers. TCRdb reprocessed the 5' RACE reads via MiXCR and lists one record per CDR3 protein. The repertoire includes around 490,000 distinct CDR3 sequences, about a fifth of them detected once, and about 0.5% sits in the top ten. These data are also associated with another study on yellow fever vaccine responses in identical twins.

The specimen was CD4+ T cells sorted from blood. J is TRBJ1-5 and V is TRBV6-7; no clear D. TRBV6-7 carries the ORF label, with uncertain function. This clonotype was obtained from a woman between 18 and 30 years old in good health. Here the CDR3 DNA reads TGTGCCAGCAGCCCCAGGATGTTCAGATGGCAGCCCCAGCATTTT. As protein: CASSPRMFRWQPQHF.